The 17 T cell receptor beta chains below all came from one sample that was sequenced in a study of shared clonotypes between healthy human individuals (dated by TCRdb to the early 2020s). Library method: the immunoSEQ multiplex PCR assay. What TCRdb holds here is the immuneACCESS table cut down to in-frame rearrangements. Part of the clones is not present; checked against another copy, under half of the missing clones reflect an unresolved V gene, and the others are unexplained. The sample yields about 2,200,000 clones; 93% were counted once. The ten largest clones add up to roughly 1.7% of the sample. CD8 naive samples consisted of CD45RO-negative cells that were positively selected for CCR7, yielding a CD45RA+CCR7+ population without TemRA cells. What was sequenced was naive CD8+ T cells from PBMCs. The cell subset or site label for this specimen denotes: CD45RA+CCR7+. The receptor source for this set is a man between 18 and 35 years old in good health. Some clones in this sample may be carry-over from other donors' samples.

In DNA form, the CDR3 reads TGCAGCGTTGAGGCCCAAGGGTACGAGCAGTACTTC. It codes for CSVEAQGYEQYF. This rearrangement joins TRBV29-1 to TRBJ2-7; no firm D call. The CDR3 runs to 12 residues. Germline V gene lookup returns CDR1 SQVTM and CDR2 ANQGSEA. Trimming took off 3 bases at V and 4 bases at J, with 10 bases between the two ends.

V is TRBV28 and J is TRBJ1-3, with D perhaps matching TRBD1 (6 bases). The CDR3 consists of 14 residues. Trimming removed 2 bases from V and 2 bases from J, with 7 bases in between. Germline assignment: CDR1 MDHEN and CDR2 SYDVKM. The CDR3 region is CASSLAGAGNTIYF. The CDR3 DNA is TGTGCCAGCAGTTTAGCAGGGGCTGGAAACACCATATATTTT.

The chain is built from TRBV27 and TRBJ2-7, with a tentative D call TRBD1 (5 bases). V dropped 1 base and J dropped 5 bases, with 12 bases sitting between them. Germline CDR1 and CDR2: MNHEY and SMNVEV (reference sequence). This CDR3 has 14 residues. The CDR3 nucleotides read TGTGCCAGCAGTTTATATCCAGGGTTAGACGAGCAGTACTTC. Protein product: CASSLYPGLDEQYF.

The chain carries TRBV6-6 and TRBJ2-1, with 11 positions matching TRBD2. CDR3 length: 15 residues. Losses at the gene ends were 7 bases for V and 5 bases for J; bases not matched to a gene: 7. Per germline, CDR1 MNHNY and CDR2 SVGAGI (reference sequence). DNA of the CDR3: TGTGCCAGCAAGGCCCTAGCGGGAGGAAACAATGAGCAGTTCTTC. Translation gives CASKALAGGNNEQFF.

V usage is TRBV30 and J usage is TRBJ2-1, with no clear D. The CDR3 spans 11 residues. The germline V gene encodes CDR1 GTSNPN and CDR2 SVGIG (reference sequence). V dropped 7 bases and J dropped 7 bases, with 11 bases sitting between them. CDR3 sequence reads: CASIRGNEQFF. The DNA for the CDR3 is TGTGCCTCCATTCGTGGGAATGAGCAGTTCTTC.

The rearrangement uses TRBV28 and TRBJ1-5; tentative D call: TRBD1 (6 bases). V was shortened by 5 bases and J by 7 bases, with 12 bases between the two germline ends. Germline CDR1 reads MDHEN; CDR2 reads SYDVKM. This CDR3 has 13 residues. CDR3 loop: CASSTRGAQPQHF. CDR3 DNA sequence: TGTGCCAGCAGTACGAGGGGGGCCCAGCCCCAGCATTTT.

V is TRBV7-9 and J is TRBJ2-2, with a possible D match to TRBD1 (6 bases). The V and J ends lost 5 bases and 6 bases respectively, with 19 bases between them. CDR1 and CDR2 (germline): SEHNR, FQNEAQ (reference sequence). The CDR3 runs 16 residues. The CDR3 spells CASSPHTGTFAGELFF. CDR3 DNA sequence: TGTGCCAGCAGCCCCCACACAGGGACGTTCGCCGGGGAGCTGTTTTTT.

The chain carries TRBV5-1 and TRBJ1-3; D uncertain. The CDR3 spans 16 residues. The germline CDR1 and CDR2 sequences are SGHRS and YFSETQ. V lost 0 bases, J lost 3 bases, and 13 bases lay in between. The CDR3 nucleotides read TGCGCCAGCAGCTTGGATCTCACAGACTTTGGAAACACCATATATTTT. It is translated as CASSLDLTDFGNTIYF.

The chain uses TRBV4-1 and TRBJ2-1; tentative D call: TRBD2 (6 bases). Looked up from germline, CDR1 is MGHRA and CDR2 is YSYEKL. CDR3 size: 16 residues. Trimming left V 3 bases short and J 8 bases short, with 20 bases between. DNA for the CDR3: TGCGCCAGCAGCCACCCGACTAGTAGCTTTCGCGATGAGCAGTTCTTC. Its translation: CASSHPTSSFRDEQFF.

V usage is TRBV19 and J usage is TRBJ2-7; 9 bases line up with TRBD2. The CDR3 is 14 residues long. J lost 3 bases, V lost 3 bases, and 3 bases had no gene match. Germline CDR1 reads LNHDA; CDR2 reads SQIVND (reference sequence). The CDR3 loop reads CASSIRLADYEQYF. As DNA, the CDR3 is TGTGCCAGTAGTATCCGACTAGCGGACTACGAGCAGTACTTC.

V gene TRBV19 combines with J gene TRBJ1-1; 10 nucleotides line up with TRBD1. There are 15 residues in the CDR3. J gave up 4 bases and V 7 bases, and 9 bases lay outside the gene matches. CDR1 is LNHDA and CDR2 is SQIVND in the germline V gene (reference sequence). The CDR3 protein is CASTVDRGAATEAFF. CDR3 nucleotide sequence: TGTGCCAGTACCGTGGACAGGGGGGCGGCCACTGAAGCTTTCTTT.

The chain carries TRBV5-4 and TRBJ2-7; 7 positions agree with TRBD2. The germline V gene encodes CDR1 SGHNT and CDR2 YYREEE (reference sequence). CDR3 length equals 14 residues. V was clipped by 3 bases and J by 4 bases; unmatched bases: 7. CDR3 residues: CASSWRGSGYEQYF. The CDR3 bases are TGTGCCAGCAGCTGGCGGGGGAGCGGTTACGAGCAGTACTTC.

V is TRBV25-1 and J is TRBJ2-1, with 11 bases identical to TRBD2. Germline loops: CDR1 MGHDK, CDR2 SYGVNS. The junction had 6 bases not matched to a gene; V was cut back by 2 bases and J by 0 bases. The CDR3 is made up of 18 amino acids. In DNA form, the CDR3 reads TGTGCCAGCAGTGAAGAAGTAGCGGGAGGGCCCTCCTACAATGAGCAGTTCTTC. It codes for CASSEEVAGGPSYNEQFF.

The chain combines TRBV11-2 with TRBJ2-5; the D is unclear. Germline V CDR1 and CDR2: SGHAT, FQNNGV. Trimming removed 6 bases at V and 3 bases at J, with 11 bases between. CDR3 length: 13 residues. The CDR3: CASSSEYKETQYF. The CDR3 DNA reads TGTGCCAGCAGTTCAGAATATAAAGAGACCCAGTACTTC.

The chain uses TRBV27 and TRBJ1-5, with D perhaps TRBD1 (5 bases). The CDR3 runs 19 residues. V lost 0 bases to trimming and J lost 0 bases, with 18 bases between them. Germline V gives CDR1 MNHEY, CDR2 SMNVEV (reference sequence). This CDR3 is CASSLSKPGTLYSNQPQHF. The DNA of the CDR3 is TGTGCCAGCAGTTTATCGAAGCCAGGGACCTTATATAGCAATCAGCCCCAGCATTTT.

To note about this clone: A junction end diverges from the germline sequence, so it may reflect a read error. This specimen includes other DNA sequences encoding the same CDR3. The rearrangement links TRBV28 to TRBJ2-3; tentative D call: TRBD1 (6 bases). Per germline, CDR1 MDHEN and CDR2 SYDVKM. There are 13 residues in the CDR3. The CDR3 spells CASSLYRADTQYF. CDR3 in DNA: TGTGCCAGCAGCTTATACAGGGCGGATACGCAGTATTTT.

This chain uses TRBV27 with TRBJ2-4; maybe TRBD1 (6 bases). CDR1 and CDR2 (germline): MNHEY, SMNVEV (reference sequence). CDR3 size: 16 residues. V was pared by 0 bases and J by 7 bases, with 16 bases between. The CDR3 region has the DNA TGTGCCAGCAGTTTATCTTGGGGGCATGGGCGGAACATTCAGTACTTC. Amino acids: CASSLSWGHGRNIQYF.